This TCR beta chain was sequenced during a study of shared clonotypes between healthy human individuals. At the level of the study: The plates for each donor numbered three CD4 naive, three CD4 memory, two CD8 naive and one CD8 memory.

This was a deep-level run. The method was immunoSEQ multiplex PCR; TCRdb's version includes in-frame clones alone and lacks a portion of them. The sample includes 560,000 or so clones, 95% to 97% of them seen just once. The CDR3 consists of 14 residues. Trimming took off 6 bases at V and 5 bases at J, with 14 bases between the two ends. CDR1 and CDR2 from the germline V gene are MNHNS and SASEGT. This clone is a singleton in its sample. Its specificity is unknown. Naive CD8 cells comprised CD45RO-negative, CCR7-positively selected cells, excluding terminally differentiated effector memory CD45RA+ cells. General study findings and limits: In general, naive subsets displayed greater estimated richness than memory subsets did.

Sequencing was performed on naive CD8+ T cells sorted from blood. This sequence was found in a woman in her 30s in good health. This sequence joins TRBV6-1 and TRBJ1-5, with D possibly being TRBD1 (6 bases). The CDR3 reads CASREDRGDQPQHF. The CDR3 DNA reads as TGTGCCAGCAGGGAGGACAGAGGGGATCAGCCCCAGCATTTT.